This T cell receptor (beta chain) comes out of a study of PD-1 blockade in classical Hodgkin lymphoma. Study-wide findings and caveats: Baseline TCR diversity was reportedly lower in newly diagnosed patients than in healthy donors. It was reported as lower still in relapsed/refractory patients. Possible causes of repertoire differences, disease activity or prior therapy, remain undefined.

The repertoire was sequenced with immunoSEQ multiplex PCR; TCRdb's copy has only in-frame clones and lacks some. The table shows tens of thousands of clones, with around 80% occurring only once. Every single patient, without exception, relapsed after autologous stem cell transplantation, and brentuximab vedotin exposure varied. Turning to this clone: Antigen: not known.

V dropped 0 bases and J dropped 9 bases, with 7 bases sitting between them. The CDR3 is 12 residues long. Germline loops: CDR1 SGDLS, CDR2 YYNGEE. The sequences come from peripheral blood mononuclear cells (PBMCs), collected before the second cycle of nivolumab. This chain connects TRBV9 to TRBJ1-5; possible D gene TRBD1, 5 bases. This receptor was taken from a human donor with classical Hodgkin lymphoma. Here the CDR3 reads CASSVVGGPQHF. CDR3 nucleotides: TGTGCCAGCAGCGTAGTCGGGGGGCCCCAGCATTTT.